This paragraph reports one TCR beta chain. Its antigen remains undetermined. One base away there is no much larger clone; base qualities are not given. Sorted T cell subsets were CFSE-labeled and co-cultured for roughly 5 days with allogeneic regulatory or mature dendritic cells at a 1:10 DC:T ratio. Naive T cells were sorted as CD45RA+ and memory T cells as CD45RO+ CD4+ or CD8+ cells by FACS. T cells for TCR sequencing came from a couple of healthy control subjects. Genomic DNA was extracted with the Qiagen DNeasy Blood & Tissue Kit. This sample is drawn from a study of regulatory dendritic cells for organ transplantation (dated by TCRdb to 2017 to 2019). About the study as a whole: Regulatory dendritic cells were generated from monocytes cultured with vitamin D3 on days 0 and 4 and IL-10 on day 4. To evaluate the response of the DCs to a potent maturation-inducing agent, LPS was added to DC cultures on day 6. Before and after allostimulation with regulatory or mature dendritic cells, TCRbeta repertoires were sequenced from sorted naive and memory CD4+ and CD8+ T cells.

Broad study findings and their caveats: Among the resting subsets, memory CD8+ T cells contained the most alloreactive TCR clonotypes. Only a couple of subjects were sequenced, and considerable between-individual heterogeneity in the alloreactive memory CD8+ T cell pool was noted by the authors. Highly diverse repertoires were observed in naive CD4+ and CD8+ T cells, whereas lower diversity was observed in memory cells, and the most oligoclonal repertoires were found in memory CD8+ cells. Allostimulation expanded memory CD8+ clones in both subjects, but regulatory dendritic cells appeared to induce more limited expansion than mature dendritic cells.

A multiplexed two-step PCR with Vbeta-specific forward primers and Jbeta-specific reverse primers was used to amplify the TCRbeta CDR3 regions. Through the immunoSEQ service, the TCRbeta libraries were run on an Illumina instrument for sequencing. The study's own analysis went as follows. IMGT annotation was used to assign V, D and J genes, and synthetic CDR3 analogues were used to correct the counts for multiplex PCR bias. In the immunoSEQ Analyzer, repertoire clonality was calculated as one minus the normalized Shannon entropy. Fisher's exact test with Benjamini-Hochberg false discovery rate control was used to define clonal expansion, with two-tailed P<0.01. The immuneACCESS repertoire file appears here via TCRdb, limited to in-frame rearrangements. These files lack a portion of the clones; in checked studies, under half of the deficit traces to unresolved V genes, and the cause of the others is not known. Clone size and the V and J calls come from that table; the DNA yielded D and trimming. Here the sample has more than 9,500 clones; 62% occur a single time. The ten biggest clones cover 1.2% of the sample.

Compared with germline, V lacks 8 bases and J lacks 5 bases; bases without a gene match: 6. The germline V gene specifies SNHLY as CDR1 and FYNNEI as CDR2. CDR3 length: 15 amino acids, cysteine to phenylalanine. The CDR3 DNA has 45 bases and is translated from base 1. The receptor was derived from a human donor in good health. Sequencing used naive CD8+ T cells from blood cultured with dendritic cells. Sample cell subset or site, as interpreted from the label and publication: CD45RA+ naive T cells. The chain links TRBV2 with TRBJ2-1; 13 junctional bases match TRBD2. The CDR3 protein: CASLPGLAGHNEQFF. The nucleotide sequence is TGTGCCAGCCTCCCGGGACTAGCGGGGCACAATGAGCAGTTCTTC.